One sample yielded the 30 T cell receptor beta chains listed below, sequenced in a study of cytomegalovirus exposure and HLA in healthy donors. 13 Jbeta primers and 60 Vbeta primers were used for the PCR. Clones were read by immunoSEQ multiplex PCR, and TCRdb kept only the in-frame ones, dropping some. Found here are about 34,000 clones; the top ten clones hold roughly 6.4%. The specimen sequenced was PBMCs. The receptors were gathered from a human donor in good health.

This chain connects TRBV9 to TRBJ2-1; D may be TRBD1 (6 bases). The ends were cut back, 4 bases at V and 10 bases at J, with 15 bases in the middle. From germline, CDR1 is SGDLS and CDR2 YYNGEE. The CDR3 spans 13 residues. CDR3 residues: CASSPPQGYEQFF. The DNA of the CDR3 is TGTGCCAGCAGCCCCCCGCAGGGGTACGAGCAGTTCTTC.

The V gene is TRBV6-5, the J gene TRBJ1-4; no firm D call. V lost 7 bases and J lost 1, with 13 bases in between. Germline V gives CDR1 MNHEY, CDR2 SVGAGI. The CDR3 sequence is 15 residues long. As DNA, the CDR3 is TGTGCCAGCAAAGATGGGCCTCAAACTAATGAAAAACTGTTTTTT. Protein: CASKDGPQTNEKLFF.

This chain joins TRBV5-1 and TRBJ1-1; unclear D gene. Per the germline V gene, CDR1 is SGHRS and CDR2 is YFSETQ. The CDR3 is 14 amino acids. The germline V and J ends were trimmed by 0 bases and 5 bases, with 11 bases remaining between them. The CDR3 loop is CASSLAGLETEAFF. CDR3 nucleotide sequence: TGCGCCAGCAGCTTGGCCGGACTGGAAACTGAAGCTTTCTTT. The whole variable domain, remainder taken from reference TRBV5-1 and TRBJ1-1, is KAGVTQTPRYLIKTRGQQVTLSCSPISGHRSVSWYQQTPGQGLQFLFEYFSETQRNKGNFPGRFSGRQFSNSRSEMNVSTLELGDSALYLCASSLAGLETEAFFGQGTRLTVV.

This chain links TRBV14 with TRBJ1-2; tentative D call: TRBD1 (6 bases). This CDR3 spans 12 amino acids. The germline gives CDR1 SGHDN, CDR2 FVKESK. V lost 4 bases and J lost 3, with 6 bases in between. Here the CDR3 DNA reads TGTGCCAGCAGCCGGACAGACTATGGCTACACCTTC. It codes for CASSRTDYGYTF.

This chain links TRBV10-3 with TRBJ1-1; tentative D call: TRBD1 (6 bases). The germline V gene has CDR1 ENHRY and CDR2 SYGVKD. The V gene lost 2 bases and the J gene lost 2 bases, with 12 bases spanning the gap. The CDR3 is made up of 15 amino acids. The CDR3 nucleotides read TGTGCCATCAGTGAGGTCAACAGGGAAAACACTGAAGCTTTCTTT. Translating gives CAISEVNRENTEAFF.

The rearrangement links TRBV10-3 to TRBJ2-1, with 7 nucleotides matching TRBD1. Germline loops: CDR1 ENHRY, CDR2 SYGVKD. This CDR3 has 14 amino acids. The trim removed 3 bases at V and 2 bases at J, leaving 1 base unmatched. As DNA, the CDR3 is TGTGCCATCAGTGACGGACAGGCCTACAATGAGCAGTTCTTC. It codes for CAISDGQAYNEQFF.

The chain is built from TRBV10-3 and TRBJ1-6, with D perhaps matching TRBD1 (5 bases). From germline, CDR1 is ENHRY and CDR2 SYGVKD. V dropped 6 bases and J dropped 6 bases, with 15 bases sitting between them. CDR3 length: 15 amino acids. CDR3 DNA sequence: TGTGCCATCAGGGGGGACGGAGGGAGTAATTCACCCCTCCACTTT. Encoded protein: CAIRGDGGSNSPLHF.

This sequence joins TRBV18 and TRBJ2-1; 10 bases align to TRBD1. The CDR3 extends over 17 amino acids. Losses at the gene ends were 0 bases for V and 0 bases for J; bases not matched to a gene: 2. The germline CDR1 and CDR2 sequences are KGHSH and LQKENI. The CDR3 protein is CASSPPRDRGSYNEQFF. DNA of the CDR3: TGTGCCAGCTCACCACCCCGGGACAGGGGCTCCTACAATGAGCAGTTCTTC.

The chain is built from TRBV11-2 and TRBJ2-7, with a weak D call TRBD1 (6 bases). Germline V gene sequence: CDR1 SGHAT, CDR2 FQNNGV. V gave up 1 base and J gave up 2 bases, with 12 bases separating them. This CDR3 region has 15 residues. The DNA for the CDR3 is TGTGCCAGCAGCTTAGGGGTGGGACAAGCCTACGAGCAGTACTTC. The encoded protein is CASSLGVGQAYEQYF.

In regard to this clone: At one end, the junction sequence differs from germline, possibly due to a read error. This chain joins TRBV6-5 and TRBJ2-3; maybe TRBD1 (6 bases). The length of the CDR3 is 15 residues. The germline V gene has CDR1 MNHEY and CDR2 SVGAGI. The CDR3 DNA reads TGTGCCAGCAGTTACTCGGACAGTAGCACAGATAAGCAGTATTTT. Encoded protein: CASSYSDSSTDKQYF.

This chain connects TRBV18 to TRBJ2-1; 8 nucleotides align to TRBD1. Germline V gives CDR1 KGHSH, CDR2 LQKENI. V shed 0 bases and J 6 bases; nucleotides not matched to a gene: 4. The CDR3 has 15 residues. Here the CDR3 DNA reads TGTGCCAGCTCACCACCCGCACAGGGGGGCAATGAGCAGTTCTTC. Its translation: CASSPPAQGGNEQFF.

Notes on this clone: The junction departs from germline at one end; a sequencing error may be responsible. The same CDR3 can be traced to other DNA sequences in this sample. J is TRBJ1-6 and V is TRBV30; TRBD1 matches at 7 bases. The CDR3 extends over 14 amino acids. Looked up from germline, CDR1 is GTSNPN and CDR2 is SVGIG (reference sequence). DNA for the CDR3: TGTGCCTGGATTAGACAGGGCCAGGAATCACCCCTACACTTT. It translates to CAWIRQGQESPLHF.

The rearrangement joins TRBV7-3 to TRBJ2-1; no clear D gene. V was clipped by 0 bases and J by 10 bases, with 13 bases between them. The CDR3 consists of 14 residues. Germline CDR1 is SGHTA and CDR2 is FQGTGA. CDR3 DNA sequence: TGTGCCAGCAGCTTAACGAATCAAGCCCCAGAGCAGTTCTTC. This codes for CASSLTNQAPEQFF.

The gene calls are TRBV6-5 and TRBJ2-7; D unclear. The CDR3 extends over 15 amino acids. Per germline, CDR1 MNHEY and CDR2 SVGAGI. V gave up 5 bases and J gave up 4 bases, with 18 bases separating them. CDR3 DNA sequence: TGTGCCAGCAGTCTTGAACTACGAGACTTATACGAGCAGTACTTC. Translating gives CASSLELRDLYEQYF.

This sequence joins TRBV30 and TRBJ1-1; 11 bases are a match to TRBD1. The CDR3 runs to 14 residues. Germline V gene data show CDR1 as GTSNPN and CDR2 as SVGIG (reference sequence). Trimming at V came to 4 bases and at J to 3 bases, leaving 4 bases not matched to a gene. This CDR3 is CAWTPGQGDTEAFF. DNA for the CDR3: TGTGCCTGGACCCCGGGACAGGGGGACACTGAAGCTTTCTTT.

The chain uses TRBV30 and TRBJ2-3; weak D call: TRBD2 (6 bases). The CDR3 length is 14 residues. Germline values: CDR1 GTSNPN, CDR2 SVGIG (reference sequence). V was shortened by 0 bases and J by 2 bases, with 9 bases between the two germline ends. The CDR3 spells CAWSVAGLTDTQYF. For the CDR3, the DNA is TGTGCCTGGAGTGTTGCGGGGCTCACAGATACGCAGTATTTT.

Concerning this clone itself: Germline and junction disagree at one end, which may indicate a read error. The chain couples TRBV30 to TRBJ1-2, with unresolved D. CDR3 length equals 15 residues. Germline assignment: CDR1 GTSNPN and CDR2 SVGIG (reference sequence). The CDR3 reads CAGSVRDSGKKGYTF. CDR3 coding DNA: TGTGCCGGGAGTGTACGCGATTCGGGGAAAAAGGGCTACACCTTC.

The genes are TRBV28 and TRBJ2-7, with 9 bases matching TRBD1. The CDR3 length is 15 residues. Germline trimming cut 4 bases from V and 3 bases from J; bases unmatched to any gene: 7. CDR1 and CDR2 from the germline V gene are MDHEN and SYDVKM. This CDR3 reads CASSSTGTGSYEQYF. The CDR3 DNA reads TGTGCCAGCAGTTCTACCGGGACAGGGAGCTACGAGCAGTACTTC.

The rearrangement uses TRBV5-4 and TRBJ1-6; the D gene is possibly TRBD1 (5 bases). CDR1 and CDR2 (germline): SGHNT, YYREEE (reference sequence). The CDR3 has 15 residues. V lost 2 bases and J lost 8, with 14 bases in between. CDR3 region: CASSLAGTRDSPLHF. The CDR3 bases are TGTGCCAGCAGCTTAGCCGGGACTAGGGATTCACCCCTCCACTTT.

V is TRBV2 and J is TRBJ2-1; TRBD2 matches at 9 bases. The CDR3 runs to 11 residues. Per the germline V gene, CDR1 is SNHLY and CDR2 is FYNNEI. Trimming removed 6 bases from V and 10 bases from J; junction bases left unmatched: 1. The CDR3: CASSSGGEQFF. The CDR3 DNA is TGTGCCAGCAGCAGCGGGGGGGAGCAGTTCTTC.

The chain joins TRBV18 to TRBJ2-7; a weak D match, TRBD2 (5 bases). The CDR3 sequence is 13 residues long. Germline V lookup: CDR1 KGHSH, CDR2 LQKENI. Trimming removed 4 bases from V and 2 bases from J, with 9 bases in between. As DNA, the CDR3 is TGTGCCAGCTCACAGACGGAGGCCTACGAGCAGTACTTC. Encoded protein: CASSQTEAYEQYF.

The chain has TRBV6-1 and TRBJ1-1; TRBD1 matches at 8 bases. The CDR3 has 14 amino acids. Germline V gene data show CDR1 as MNHNS and CDR2 as SASEGT. V shed 6 bases and J 4 bases; nucleotides not matched to a gene: 7. The CDR3 sequence: CASRGTGSRTEAFF. The CDR3 DNA reads TGTGCCAGCAGGGGGACAGGTTCGCGCACTGAAGCTTTCTTT.

This chain links TRBV4-1 with TRBJ1-1; TRBD1 matches 9 bases. Per germline, CDR1 MGHRA and CDR2 YSYEKL. The V segment lost 4 bases and the J segment 3 bases; nucleotides outside the gene matches: 9. The CDR3 extends over 16 amino acids. The CDR3 bases are TGCGCCAGCAGCCCCATTGCGGACAGGGGAGACACTGAAGCTTTCTTT. Amino acids: CASSPIADRGDTEAFF.

The chain uses TRBV27 and TRBJ2-7; TRBD1 matches at 7 bases. The CDR3 loop spans 13 amino acids. V dropped 0 bases and J dropped 6; count of bases not matched to a gene: 2. The germline CDR1 and CDR2 sequences are MNHEY and SMNVEV (reference sequence). CDR3 amino acids: CASSLSGQREQYF. DNA for the CDR3: TGTGCCAGCAGTTTATCGGGACAGCGCGAGCAGTACTTC.

The chain couples TRBV30 to TRBJ1-2, with TRBD1 matching over 7 bases. The CDR3 consists of 13 residues. The germline gives CDR1 GTSNPN, CDR2 SVGIG (reference sequence). V lost 3 bases and J lost 7; bases outside the gene matches: 8. The CDR3 region is CAWRSSTGVGYTF. CDR3 coding DNA: TGTGCCTGGAGATCTAGTACAGGGGTTGGCTACACCTTC.

This chain joins TRBV13 and TRBJ1-6; a possible D gene is TRBD1 (5 bases). From germline, CDR1 is PRHDT and CDR2 FYEKMQ (reference sequence). This CDR3 has 14 residues. Between the trimmed V and J ends, which lost 5 bases and 11 bases, there was a span of 16 bases. In DNA form, the CDR3 reads TGTGCCAGCAGCCTGAAAGGGGCTATAGCACCCCTCCACTTT. This gives the protein CASSLKGAIAPLHF.

The chain uses TRBV14 and TRBJ2-3, with D possibly being TRBD2 (5 bases). Germline CDR1 SGHDN, CDR2 FVKESK. CDR3 length: 14 residues. Trimming took off 1 base at V and 5 bases at J, with 10 bases between the two ends. CDR3: CASSQALGKDTQYF. CDR3 DNA sequence: TGTGCCAGCAGCCAAGCCCTCGGGAAAGATACGCAGTATTTT. Full variable domain (remainder filled in from reference TRBV14 and TRBJ2-3): EAGVTQFPSHSVIEKGQTVTLRCDPISGHDNLYWYRRVMGKEIKFLLHFVKESKQDESGMPNNRFLAERTGGTYSTLKVQPAELEDSGVYFCASSQALGKDTQYFGPGTRLTVL.

The chain carries TRBV9 and TRBJ1-1; D ambiguous. This CDR3 comprises 14 residues. Germline loops: CDR1 SGDLS, CDR2 YYNGEE. Trimming pared 3 bases from V and 0 bases from J, leaving 9 bases between. CDR3 DNA sequence: TGTGCCAGCAGCGCCGTGCAGATGAACACTGAAGCTTTCTTT. Protein: CASSAVQMNTEAFF.

This rearrangement joins TRBV5-6 to TRBJ1-1; D not certain. Trimming removed 1 base at V and 5 bases at J, with 6 bases between. Per the germline V gene, CDR1 is SGHDT and CDR2 is YYEEEE. CDR3 length equals 12 residues. CDR3 residues: CASSLRRTEAFF. The CDR3 nucleotides read TGTGCCAGCAGCTTGAGGAGGACTGAAGCTTTCTTT.

This rearrangement joins TRBV9 to TRBJ2-1; 11 bases align to TRBD2. The CDR3 runs 17 residues. J lost 8 bases, V lost 0 bases, and 10 bases had no gene match. Looked up from germline, CDR1 is SGDLS and CDR2 is YYNGEE. In DNA form, the CDR3 reads TGTGCCAGCAGCGTAGTCCCTAATAGCGGGGGGGTCGATGAGCAGTTCTTC. It specifies CASSVVPNSGGVDEQFF.